The 4 T cell receptor beta chains below were found in one sample sequenced in a study of cytomegalovirus exposure and HLA in healthy donors. PCR amplification relied on 60 Vbeta primers (plus 13 Jbeta primers). Assay: immunoSEQ multiplex PCR; the TCRdb copy retains only in-frame clones and omits some. The sample consists of 90,000 to 120,000 clones, 70% of them appearing once. Input material: PBMCs. These TCRs come from a middle-aged man in good health and CMV-seropositive.

The genes are TRBV13 and TRBJ2-2; 7 bases are a match to TRBD1. Looked up from germline, CDR1 is PRHDT and CDR2 is FYEKMQ (reference sequence). V lost 4 bases to trimming and J lost 0 bases; unmatched junction nucleotides: 5. The CDR3 loop spans 16 amino acids. The CDR3 region has the DNA TGTGCCAGCAGCTCCAGGGACAGTACGAACACCGGGGAGCTGTTTTTT. This gives the protein CASSSRDSTNTGELFF. The full variable domain, in which reference TRBV13 and TRBJ2-2 provide the parts outside the CDR3, is AAGVIQSPRHLIKEKRETATLKCYPIPRHDTVYWYQQGPGQDPQFLISFYEKMQSDKGSIPDRFSAQQFSDYHSELNMSSLELGDSALYFCASSSRDSTNTGELFFGEGSRLTVL.

The rearrangement uses TRBV19 and TRBJ2-7; 8 nucleotides line up with TRBD1. CDR1 is LNHDA, CDR2 SQIVND, per germline (reference sequence). CDR3 size: 14 residues. The junction had 12 bases not matched to a gene; V was cut back by 10 bases and J by 4 bases. The CDR3 coding sequence is TGTGCCACCTCACCGGGGACAGGTTATTACGAGCAGTACTTC. This translates into CATSPGTGYYEQYF.

For the CDR3, the DNA is TGTGCCAGCAGCATCGAGGGCCAATTTCGGCCCCAGCATTTT. Protein: CASSIEGQFRPQHF. This rearrangement joins TRBV7-8 to TRBJ1-5, with no clear D. The ends were cut back, 5 bases at V and 9 bases at J, with 17 bases in the middle. The CDR3 sequence is 14 residues long. The germline gives CDR1 SGHVS, CDR2 FQNEAQ.

In this sample, this clone turned up a few times. V is TRBV14 and J is TRBJ2-5; D unclear. Germline V gives CDR1 SGHDN, CDR2 FVKESK. Trimming cost V 3 bases and J 5 bases, with 7 bases left between them. The CDR3 spans 12 residues. The CDR3: CASSHPRETQYF. In nucleotides, the CDR3 is TGTGCCAGCAGCCACCCGCGTGAGACCCAGTACTTC.